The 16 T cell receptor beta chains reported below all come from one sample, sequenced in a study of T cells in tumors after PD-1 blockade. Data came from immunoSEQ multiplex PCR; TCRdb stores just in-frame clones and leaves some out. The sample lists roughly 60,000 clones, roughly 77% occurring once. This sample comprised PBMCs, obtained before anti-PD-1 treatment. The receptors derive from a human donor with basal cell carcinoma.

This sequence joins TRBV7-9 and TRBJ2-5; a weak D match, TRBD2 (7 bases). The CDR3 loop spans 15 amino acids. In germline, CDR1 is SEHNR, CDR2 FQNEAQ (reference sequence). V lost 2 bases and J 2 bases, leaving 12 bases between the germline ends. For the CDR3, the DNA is TGTGCCAGCAGCTTAAGGCGGGGGCCACAAGAGACCCAGTACTTC. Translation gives CASSLRRGPQETQYF.

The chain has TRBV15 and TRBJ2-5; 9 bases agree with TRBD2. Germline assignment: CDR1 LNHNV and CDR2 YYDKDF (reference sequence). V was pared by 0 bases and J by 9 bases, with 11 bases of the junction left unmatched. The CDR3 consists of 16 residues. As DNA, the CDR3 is TGTGCCACCAGCAGAGATGTACTAGCGGGTCGAGACGCCCAGTACTTC. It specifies CATSRDVLAGRDAQYF.

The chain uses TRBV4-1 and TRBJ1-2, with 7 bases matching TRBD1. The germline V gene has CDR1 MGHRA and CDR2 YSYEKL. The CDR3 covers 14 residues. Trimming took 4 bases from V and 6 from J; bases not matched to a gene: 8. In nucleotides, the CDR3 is TGCGCCAGCAGCCGCTTCAGGGGGGCCGATGGCTACACCTTC. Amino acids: CASSRFRGADGYTF.

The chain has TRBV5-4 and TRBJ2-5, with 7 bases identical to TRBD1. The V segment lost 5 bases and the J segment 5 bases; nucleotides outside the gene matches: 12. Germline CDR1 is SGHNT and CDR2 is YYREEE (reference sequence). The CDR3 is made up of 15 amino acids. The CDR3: CASRNRQGPRETQYF. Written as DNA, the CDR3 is TGTGCCAGCAGGAACCGACAGGGCCCGAGGGAGACCCAGTACTTC.

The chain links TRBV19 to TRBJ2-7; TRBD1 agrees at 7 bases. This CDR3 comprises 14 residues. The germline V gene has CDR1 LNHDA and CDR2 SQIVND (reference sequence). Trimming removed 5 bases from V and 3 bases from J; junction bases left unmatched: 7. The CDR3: CASSPRRDSYEQYF. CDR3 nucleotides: TGTGCCAGTAGTCCCCGTCGGGACAGCTACGAGCAGTACTTC.

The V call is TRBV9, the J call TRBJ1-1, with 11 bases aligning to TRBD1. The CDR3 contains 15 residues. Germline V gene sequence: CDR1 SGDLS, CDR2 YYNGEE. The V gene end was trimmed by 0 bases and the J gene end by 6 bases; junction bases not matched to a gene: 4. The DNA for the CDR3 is TGTGCCAGCAGCGTAGGGACAGGGGGCACGGCTGAAGCTTTCTTT. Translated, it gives CASSVGTGGTAEAFF.

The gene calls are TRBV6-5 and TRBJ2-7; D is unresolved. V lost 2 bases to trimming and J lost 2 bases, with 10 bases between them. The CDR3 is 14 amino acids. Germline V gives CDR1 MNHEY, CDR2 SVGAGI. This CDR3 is CASSYVGRTYEQYF. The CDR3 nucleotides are TGTGCCAGCAGTTACGTGGGCAGGACCTACGAGCAGTACTTC.

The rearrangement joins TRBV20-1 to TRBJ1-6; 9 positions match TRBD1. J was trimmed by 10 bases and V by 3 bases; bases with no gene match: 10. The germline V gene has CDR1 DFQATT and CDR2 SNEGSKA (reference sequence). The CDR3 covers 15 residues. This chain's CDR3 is CSASSGQGLSSPLHF. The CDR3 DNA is TGCAGTGCTAGTTCGGGACAGGGACTGTCATCACCCCTCCACTTT.

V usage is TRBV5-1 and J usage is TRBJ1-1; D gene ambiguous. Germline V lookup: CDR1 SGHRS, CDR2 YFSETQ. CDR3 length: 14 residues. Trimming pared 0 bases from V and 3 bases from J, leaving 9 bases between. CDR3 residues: CASSLGGPHTEAFF. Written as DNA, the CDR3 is TGCGCCAGCAGCTTGGGAGGACCTCACACTGAAGCTTTCTTT.

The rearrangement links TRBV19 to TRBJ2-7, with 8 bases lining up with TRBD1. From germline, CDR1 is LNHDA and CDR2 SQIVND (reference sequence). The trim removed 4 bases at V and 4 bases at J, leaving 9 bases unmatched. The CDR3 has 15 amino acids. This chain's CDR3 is CASSTTGTGIYEQYF. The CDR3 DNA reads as TGTGCCAGTAGTACAACCGGGACAGGTATTTACGAGCAGTACTTC.

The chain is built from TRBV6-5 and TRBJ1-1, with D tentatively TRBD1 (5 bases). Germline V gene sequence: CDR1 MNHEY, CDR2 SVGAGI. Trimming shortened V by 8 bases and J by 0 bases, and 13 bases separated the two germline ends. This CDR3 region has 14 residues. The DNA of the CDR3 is TGTGCCAGCTTTGTTGGGGCGATGAACACTGAAGCTTTCTTT. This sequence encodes CASFVGAMNTEAFF.

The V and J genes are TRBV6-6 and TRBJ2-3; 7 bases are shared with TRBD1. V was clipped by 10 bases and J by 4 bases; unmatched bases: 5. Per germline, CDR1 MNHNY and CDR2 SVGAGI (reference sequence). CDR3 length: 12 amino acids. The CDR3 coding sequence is TGTGCCACCCGACAGGGCCCAGATACGCAGTATTTT. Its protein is CATRQGPDTQYF.

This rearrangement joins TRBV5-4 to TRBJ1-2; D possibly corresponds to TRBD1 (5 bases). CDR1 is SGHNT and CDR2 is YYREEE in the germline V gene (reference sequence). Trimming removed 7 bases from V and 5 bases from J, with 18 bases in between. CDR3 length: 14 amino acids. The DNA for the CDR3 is TGTGCCAGCCGCACTACCGGGGCGAGGTATGGCTACACCTTC. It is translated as CASRTTGARYGYTF. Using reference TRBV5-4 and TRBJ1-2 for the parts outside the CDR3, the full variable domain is ETGVTQSPTHLIKTRGQQVTLRCSSQSGHNTVSWYQQALGQGPQFIFQYYREEENGRGNFPPRFSGLQFPNYSSELNVNALELDDSALYLCASRTTGARYGYTFGSGTRLTVV.

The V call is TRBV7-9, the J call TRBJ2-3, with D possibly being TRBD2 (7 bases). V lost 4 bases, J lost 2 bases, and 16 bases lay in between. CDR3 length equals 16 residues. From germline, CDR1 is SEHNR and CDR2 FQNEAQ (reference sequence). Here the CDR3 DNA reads TGTGCCAGCAGCTGGACGGGGGGCCGCCCCACAGATACGCAGTATTTT. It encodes CASSWTGGRPTDTQYF.

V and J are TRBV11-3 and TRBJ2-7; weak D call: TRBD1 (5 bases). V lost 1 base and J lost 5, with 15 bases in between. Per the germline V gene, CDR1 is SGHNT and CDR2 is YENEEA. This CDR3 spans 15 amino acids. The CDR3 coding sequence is TGTGCCAGCAGCTTAGTGAACAAGGGGATCGACGAGCAGTACTTC. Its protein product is CASSLVNKGIDEQYF.

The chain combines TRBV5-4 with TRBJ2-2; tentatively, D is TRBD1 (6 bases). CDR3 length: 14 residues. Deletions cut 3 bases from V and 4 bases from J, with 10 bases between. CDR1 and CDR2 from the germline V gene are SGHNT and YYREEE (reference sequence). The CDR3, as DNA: TGTGCCAGCAGCTCTACAGGGATCACCGGGGAGCTGTTTTTT. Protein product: CASSSTGITGELFF.